The clone carrying this T cell receptor beta chain has a count of ten or more. Its target is unknown. Recently diagnosed hyperthyroidism of less than 2 months' duration affected patients aged 18 to 65. This sample was included in a study of T cells in Graves' hyperthyroidism and ophthalmopathy. Researchers took RNA transcripts and amplified the TCR beta CDR3 regions from them. Researchers ran a first-round RT-PCR on the TCR CDR3 using the HTBI primer set. MiXCR, applied by TCRdb to the multiplex PCR reads, yields one record per CDR3 protein. The table lists about 360,000 distinct CDR3 sequences, roughly 13% of them singletons. Study-wide findings and caveats: Most thyroid clonotypes expanded above 0.001 were also detected in blood.

The receptor was derived from a woman aged 18-29 years with Graves' hyperthyroidism. What was sequenced was blood.

CDR3 nucleotides: TGTGCCAGCAGCTTAGGGGGCGTGGGTCATGAGCAGTTCTTC. This codes for CASSLGGVGHEQFF. This chain connects TRBV11-2 to TRBJ2-1, with a weak D call TRBD1 (5 bases). V was trimmed by 1 base and J by 8 bases, leaving 12 bases between them. Germline CDR1 and CDR2: SGHAT and FQNNGV. This CDR3 is built from 14 residues.